The rows below give T cell receptor beta chains drawn from one sample of a study of T cells in localized non-small cell lung cancer. Repertoires were generated with immunoSEQ multiplex PCR, while TCRdb's copy carries only in-frame clones and drops some. Counted here are about 30,000 clones, 85% to 95% occurring once; the ten biggest clones make up 0.65% to 0.85%. The input for sequencing was peripheral blood, taken before any cancer treatment. The source of these receptors is a woman aged 35 to 69 with stage I lung adenocarcinoma. Both conserved end residues are part of each CDR3. The D gene is left open where the match is weak. Not every row has a clone size; where given, it reads once, few, many or a size class.

CDR3aa	CDR3nt	abundance	j_gene	v_gene	d_gene
CASNTGMASGNTIYF	TGTGCCAGCAATACCGGCATGGCGTCTGGAAACACCATATATTTT	NA	TRBJ1-3	TRBV28	NA
CASSGLVANTGELFF	TGTGCCAGCAGCGGACTAGTCGCGAACACCGGGGAGCTGTTTTTT	NA	TRBJ2-2	TRBV6-1	TRBD2
CASGDSLTYSNQPQHF	TGTGCCAGCGGGGACAGCCTAACTTATAGCAATCAGCCCCAGCATTTT	NA	TRBJ1-5	TRBV5-8	TRBD1
CASSDGSRPYEQYF	TGCGCCAGCAGTGATGGCAGTAGGCCTTACGAGCAGTACTTC	NA	TRBJ2-7	TRBV10-1	NA
CASSFGLGTDTQYF	TGTGCCAGCAGTTTTGGCCTCGGCACAGATACGCAGTATTTT	NA	TRBJ2-3	TRBV27	NA
CASRGDRSGNTIYF	TGTGCCAGCAGAGGTGACAGGTCTGGAAACACCATATATTTT	NA	TRBJ1-3	TRBV25-1	NA
CASSFQEGMADTQYF	TGTGCCAGCAGCTTTCAGGAGGGTATGGCAGATACGCAGTATTTT	NA	TRBJ2-3	TRBV7-2	NA
CASSLRSQGIGEQFF	TGTGCCAGCAGCTTAAGGAGTCAGGGGATCGGTGAGCAGTTCTTC	NA	TRBJ2-1	TRBV7-3	NA
CSVIDSLNQPQHF	TGCAGCGTAATCGACAGTCTCAATCAGCCCCAGCATTTT	NA	TRBJ1-5	TRBV29-1	NA
CASSRGQGNTGELFF	TGTGCCAGCTCCCGAGGTCAGGGGAACACCGGGGAGCTGTTTTTT	NA	TRBJ2-2	TRBV6-1	NA
CASSKDTYEQYF	TGTGCCAGCAGCAAAGACACCTACGAGCAGTACTTC	NA	TRBJ2-7	TRBV21-1	NA
CASSLSPGGGGNTIYF	TGTGCCAGCAGCTTATCGCCAGGGGGTGGAGGAAACACCATATATTTT	NA	TRBJ1-3	TRBV7-2	TRBD1
CASSRGPGENAFF	TGTGCCAGCTCACGAGGTCCAGGGGAGAATGCTTTCTTT	NA	TRBJ1-1	TRBV18	NA
CASSIPGGPTDTQYF	TGTGCCAGCAGCATCCCTGGGGGGCCCACAGATACGCAGTATTTT	NA	TRBJ2-3	TRBV7-9	NA
CASSTDRGSYNEQFF	TGTGCCAGCAGCACGGACAGGGGATCCTACAATGAGCAGTTCTTC	once	TRBJ2-1	TRBV7-3	TRBD1
CASSRRVGSEGGAFF	TGTGCCAGCAGCCGGCGCGTCGGGTCCGAAGGCGGGGCTTTCTTT	NA	TRBJ1-1	TRBV11-2	NA
CSVILLQGEGSSYNEQFF	TGCAGCGTAATTCTATTACAGGGGGAGGGTAGCTCCTACAATGAGCAGTTCTTC	NA	TRBJ2-1	TRBV29-1	NA
CASSPITGTGAGNTIYF	TGTGCCAGCTCACCGATAACCGGGACAGGGGCTGGAAACACCATATATTTT	NA	TRBJ1-3	TRBV18	TRBD1
CASSQSGAGTLSTEAFF	TGCGCCAGCAGCCAATCCGGAGCAGGGACCCTGAGCACTGAAGCTTTCTTT	NA	TRBJ1-1	TRBV4-3	NA
CASSPEATGTFNQPQHF	TGTGCCAGCAGCCCTGAGGCGACAGGGACCTTCAATCAGCCCCAGCATTTT	NA	TRBJ1-5	TRBV27	TRBD1
CASSSHRDFSYEQYF	TGTGCCAGCAGCTCACACAGGGATTTCTCCTACGAGCAGTACTTC	once	TRBJ2-7	TRBV6-6	NA
CASSLVPSTDTQYF	TGTGCCAGCAGCTTAGTCCCCTCCACAGATACGCAGTATTTT	NA	TRBJ2-3	TRBV7-2	NA
CASSSQTGDLGWDEQFF	TGTGCCAGCAGCTCACAAACAGGGGATTTGGGATGGGATGAGCAGTTCTTC	NA	TRBJ2-1	TRBV13	TRBD1
CASSLSGDQETQYF	TGCGCCAGCAGCTTGTCAGGAGATCAAGAGACCCAGTACTTC	NA	TRBJ2-5	TRBV5-1	NA
CAITPGQGSYEQYF	TGTGCCATCACTCCGGGACAGGGGTCTTACGAGCAGTACTTC	NA	TRBJ2-7	TRBV10-3	TRBD1
CASSVLGQTTEAFF	TGCGCCAGCAGCGTATTGGGACAGACTACTGAAGCTTTCTTT	NA	TRBJ1-1	TRBV5-1	TRBD1
CASNRQGEPSGANVLTF	TGTGCCAGCAATAGACAGGGTGAGCCGTCTGGGGCCAACGTCCTGACTTTC	NA	TRBJ2-6	TRBV28	TRBD1
CASSEIRNSWTFGGYTF	TGTGCCAGCAGCGAGATCCGTAACTCTTGGACCTTTGGGGGCTACACCTTC	once	TRBJ1-2	TRBV5-5	NA
CASSLDLGQGMSGYTF	TGTGCCAGCAGCTTAGACTTGGGACAGGGGATGTCTGGCTACACCTTC	NA	TRBJ1-2	TRBV11-3	TRBD1
CASSDQGTGVSPLHF	TGCGCCAGCAGTGATCAGGGGACAGGGGTCTCACCCCTCCACTTT	once	TRBJ1-6	TRBV10-2	TRBD1
CASRTGPSTIYTF	TGTGCCAGCAGAACAGGTCCTTCTACTATCTACACCTTC	NA	TRBJ1-2	TRBV6-1	NA
CASSPEPGSYNEQFF	TGTGCCAGTAGTCCTGAACCGGGCTCCTACAATGAGCAGTTCTTC	NA	TRBJ2-1	TRBV19	NA
CASSSRGRETQYF	TGTGCCAGCAGTTCCCGGGGGCGGGAGACCCAGTACTTC	NA	TRBJ2-5	TRBV27	NA
CASSQGQRNEKLFF	TGTGCCAGCAGCCAAGGACAGCGCAATGAAAAACTGTTTTTT	NA	TRBJ1-4	TRBV7-2	NA